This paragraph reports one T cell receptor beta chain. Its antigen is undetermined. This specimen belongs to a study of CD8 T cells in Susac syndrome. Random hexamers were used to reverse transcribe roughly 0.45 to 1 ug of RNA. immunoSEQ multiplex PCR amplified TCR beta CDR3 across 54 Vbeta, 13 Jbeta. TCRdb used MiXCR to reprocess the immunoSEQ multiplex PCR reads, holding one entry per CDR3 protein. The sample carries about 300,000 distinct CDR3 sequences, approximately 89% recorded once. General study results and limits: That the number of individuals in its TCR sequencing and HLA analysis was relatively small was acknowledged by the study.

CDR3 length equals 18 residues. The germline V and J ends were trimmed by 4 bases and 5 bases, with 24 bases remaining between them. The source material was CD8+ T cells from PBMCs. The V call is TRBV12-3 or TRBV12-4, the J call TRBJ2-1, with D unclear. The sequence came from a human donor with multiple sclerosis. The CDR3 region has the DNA TGTGCCAGCAGTTCCACCCCGAGTAGGGCAGCCCTAAACAATGAGCAGTTCTTC. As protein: CASSSTPSRAALNNEQFF.